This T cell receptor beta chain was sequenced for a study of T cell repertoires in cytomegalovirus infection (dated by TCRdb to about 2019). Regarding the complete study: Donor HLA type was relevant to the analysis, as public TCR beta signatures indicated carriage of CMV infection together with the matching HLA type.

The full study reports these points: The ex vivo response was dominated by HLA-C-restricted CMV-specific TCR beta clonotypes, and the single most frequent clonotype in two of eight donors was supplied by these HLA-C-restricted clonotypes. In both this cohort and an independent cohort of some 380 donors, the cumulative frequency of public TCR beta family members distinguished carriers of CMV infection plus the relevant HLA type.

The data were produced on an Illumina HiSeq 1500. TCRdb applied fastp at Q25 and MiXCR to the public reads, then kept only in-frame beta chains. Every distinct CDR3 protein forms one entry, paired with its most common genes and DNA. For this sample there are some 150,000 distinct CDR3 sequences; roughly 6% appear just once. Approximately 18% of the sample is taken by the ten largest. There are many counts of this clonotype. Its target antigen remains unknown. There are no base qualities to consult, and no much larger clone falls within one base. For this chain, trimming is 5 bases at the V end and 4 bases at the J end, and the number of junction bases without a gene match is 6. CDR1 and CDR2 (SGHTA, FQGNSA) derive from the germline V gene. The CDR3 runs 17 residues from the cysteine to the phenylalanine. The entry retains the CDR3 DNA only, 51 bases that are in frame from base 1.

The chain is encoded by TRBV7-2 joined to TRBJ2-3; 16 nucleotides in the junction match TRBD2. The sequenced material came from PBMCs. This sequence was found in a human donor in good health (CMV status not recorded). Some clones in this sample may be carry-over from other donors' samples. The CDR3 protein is CASSAGTSGGAADTQYF. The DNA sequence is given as TGTGCCAGCAGCGCAGGGACTAGCGGGGGGGCTGCAGATACGCAGTATTTT.